Listed here are 18 T cell receptor beta chains from one sample, sequenced in a study of T cells in localized non-small cell lung cancer. The method was immunoSEQ multiplex PCR; TCRdb's version includes in-frame clones alone and lacks a portion of them. The data show tens of thousands of clones, roughly 79% seen once. Sample: PBMCs, taken before any cancer treatment. The receptors come from a man between 40 and 70 years old with stage II lung adenocarcinoma.

The table lists this clone with a few counts. V and J are TRBV9 and TRBJ1-5; TRBD1 is a possible D gene (5 bases). This CDR3 is 13 amino acids long. The germline V gene encodes CDR1 SGDLS and CDR2 YYNGEE. V lost 3 bases and J 6 bases, leaving 10 bases between the germline ends. CDR3 DNA: TGTGCCAGCAGCGAGGGGTATACTCAGCCCCAGCATTTT. As protein: CASSEGYTQPQHF.

The J gene is TRBJ2-3, the V gene TRBV5-6, with unresolved D. CDR3 length: 15 residues. CDR1 and CDR2 from the germline V gene are SGHDT and YYEEEE. Trimming removed 4 bases from V and 0 bases from J, with 12 bases in between. CDR3 sequence reads: CASSRREVSTDTQYF. The CDR3 coding sequence is TGTGCCAGCAGCAGACGAGAAGTCAGCACAGATACGCAGTATTTT.

This clone was observed a single time. The gene calls are TRBV6-5 and TRBJ2-5; D ambiguous. This CDR3 region has 12 residues. CDR1 is MNHEY, CDR2 SVGAGI, per germline. The germline V and J ends were trimmed by 4 bases and 11 bases, with 14 bases remaining between them. CDR3 DNA: TGTGCCAGCAGTTCCGGGCTCCTGGTGCAGTACTTC. As protein: CASSSGLLVQYF.

V and J are TRBV5-1 and TRBJ2-1; 8 bases line up with TRBD2. Germline V CDR1 and CDR2: SGHRS, YFSETQ. The V segment lost 4 bases and the J segment 8 bases; nucleotides outside the gene matches: 14. The CDR3 totals 16 residues. The CDR3, as DNA: TGCGCCAGCAGCCCCCCCGGGGCGGGAGGCTATGATGAGCAGTTCTTC. It encodes CASSPPGAGGYDEQFF. The full variable domain, in which reference TRBV5-1 and TRBJ2-1 provide the parts outside the CDR3, is KAGVTQTPRYLIKTRGQQVTLSCSPISGHRSVSWYQQTPGQGLQFLFEYFSETQRNKGNFPGRFSGRQFSNSRSEMNVSTLELGDSALYLCASSPPGAGGYDEQFFGPGTRLTVL.

The chain employs TRBV2 and TRBJ1-1; D is unclear. Germline assignment: CDR1 SNHLY and CDR2 FYNNEI. The ends were cut back, 5 bases at V and 0 bases at J, with 7 bases in the middle. There are 13 residues in the CDR3. This chain's CDR3 is CASSPEMNTEAFF. In DNA, the CDR3 is TGTGCCAGCAGTCCGGAGATGAACACTGAAGCTTTCTTT.

The gene calls are TRBV29-1 and TRBJ1-1; a possible D gene is TRBD1 (5 bases). The CDR3 extends over 12 amino acids. The germline gives CDR1 SQVTM, CDR2 ANQGSEA. V was cut by 5 bases and J by 5 bases, with 12 bases left in between. The CDR3 region has the DNA TGCAGCGTTATTAGATCAGGGACTGAAGCTTTCTTT. Protein sequence: CSVIRSGTEAFF.

The V gene is TRBV6-4, the J gene TRBJ1-1; D unclear. V was clipped by 8 bases and J by 1 base, with 11 bases between them. This CDR3 region has 13 residues. Germline loops: CDR1 MRHNA, CDR2 SNTAGT. The CDR3 sequence is CASALRENTEAFF. The CDR3 DNA is TGTGCCAGCGCTTTGCGGGAGAACACTGAAGCTTTCTTT.

This chain connects TRBV15 to TRBJ1-5, with D unresolved. Trimming removed 0 bases from V and 6 bases from J, with 9 bases in between. The CDR3 is made up of 14 amino acids. Germline CDR1 LNHNV, CDR2 YYDKDF (reference sequence). CDR3 in DNA: TGTGCCACCAGCAGAGATCGTGGTCTTCAGCCCCAGCATTTT. It is translated as CATSRDRGLQPQHF.

The chain combines TRBV5-1 with TRBJ1-1, with D perhaps matching TRBD1 (6 bases). Germline CDR1 is SGHRS and CDR2 is YFSETQ. CDR3 length: 14 amino acids. V lost 2 bases, J lost 1 base, and 9 bases lay in between. The CDR3 protein is CASSLQGGNTEAFF. DNA for the CDR3: TGCGCCAGCAGCTTACAGGGTGGGAACACTGAAGCTTTCTTT.

The J gene is TRBJ2-7, the V gene TRBV29-1; 9 nucleotides line up with TRBD1. V dropped 3 bases and J dropped 0; count of bases not matched to a gene: 3. Germline CDR1 reads SQVTM; CDR2 reads ANQGSEA. The CDR3 is 14 residues long. CDR3 in amino acids: CSVEGDRASYEQYF. CDR3 nucleotide sequence: TGCAGCGTTGAGGGGGACAGGGCCTCCTACGAGCAGTACTTC.

V and J are TRBV19 and TRBJ2-7; D uncertain. V lost 1 base and J lost 1, with 8 bases in between. This CDR3 region has 14 residues. Germline V gene lookup returns CDR1 LNHDA and CDR2 SQIVND (reference sequence). CDR3 loop: CASSIGMESYEQYF. The CDR3 DNA sequence: TGTGCCAGTAGTATAGGAATGGAGTCCTACGAGCAGTACTTC.

The CDR3 DNA follows: TGTGCCAGCAGCTTACTAACGGGGGAAGAACACACAGATACGCAGTATTTT. Its translation: CASSLLTGEEHTDTQYF. V usage is TRBV7-8 and J usage is TRBJ2-3; tentative D call: TRBD2 (6 bases). This CDR3 comprises 17 residues. The germline V gene encodes CDR1 SGHVS and CDR2 FQNEAQ. With 2 bases removed from V and 2 bases from J, the gap between germline ends came to 17 bases.

This chain connects TRBV29-1 to TRBJ2-1; the D gene is possibly TRBD2 (9 bases). The CDR3 length is 16 residues. The germline V gene encodes CDR1 SQVTM and CDR2 ANQGSEA. Trimming removed 4 bases from V and 1 base from J, with 17 bases in between. CDR3 residues: CSVGTGLAGSYNEQFF. The CDR3 nucleotides are TGCAGCGTTGGGACAGGGCTAGCGGGGTCCTACAATGAGCAGTTCTTC.

CDR3: CASSLTGIYEQYF. The CDR3 DNA is TGCGCCAGCAGCCTGACAGGCATCTACGAGCAGTACTTC. This chain joins TRBV4-1 and TRBJ2-7, with D perhaps matching TRBD1 (6 bases). CDR1 and CDR2 (germline): MGHRA, YSYEKL. This CDR3 is built from 13 residues. V lost 4 bases and J 3 bases, leaving 10 bases between the germline ends.

V is TRBV5-6 and J is TRBJ1-2, with 7 nucleotides matching TRBD1. Looked up from germline, CDR1 is SGHDT and CDR2 is YYEEEE. The CDR3 is 13 amino acids. With V trimmed by 2 bases and J by 4 bases, 2 bases remained unmatched. CDR3 in amino acids: CASSLPGGYGYTF. CDR3 bases: TGTGCCAGCAGCTTACCAGGGGGCTATGGCTACACCTTC.

This clone has just a few counts. The rearrangement uses TRBV30 and TRBJ1-1; D may be TRBD1 (5 bases). CDR3 length: 12 residues. V gave up 7 bases and J gave up 11 bases, with 20 bases separating them. The germline V gene has CDR1 GTSNPN and CDR2 SVGIG (reference sequence). The CDR3 sequence: CAYAPPGPWAFF. CDR3 bases: TGTGCCTACGCGCCTCCGGGACCGTGGGCTTTCTTT.

This sequence joins TRBV6-5 and TRBJ2-7; the match to TRBD2 covers 8 bases. The CDR3 contains 12 residues. J lost 8 bases, V lost 6 bases, and 6 bases had no gene match. Germline V gene lookup returns CDR1 MNHEY and CDR2 SVGAGI. As DNA, the CDR3 is TGTGCCAGCAGCCCCTCGGGGGGGCAGCAGTACTTC. Translating it yields CASSPSGGQQYF.

Remarks on this clone: The sample holds other DNA sequences that translate to the same CDR3. The CDR3 DNA reads TGCGCCAGCAGCTTGGACGGGACTAGCAGCGAGACCCAGTACTTC. Its protein is CASSLDGTSSETQYF. The V and J genes are TRBV5-1 and TRBJ2-5, with 9 bases matching TRBD2. V gave up 0 bases and J gave up 5 bases; unmatched junction bases: 5. Germline CDR1 reads SGHRS; CDR2 reads YFSETQ. The CDR3 length is 15 residues.